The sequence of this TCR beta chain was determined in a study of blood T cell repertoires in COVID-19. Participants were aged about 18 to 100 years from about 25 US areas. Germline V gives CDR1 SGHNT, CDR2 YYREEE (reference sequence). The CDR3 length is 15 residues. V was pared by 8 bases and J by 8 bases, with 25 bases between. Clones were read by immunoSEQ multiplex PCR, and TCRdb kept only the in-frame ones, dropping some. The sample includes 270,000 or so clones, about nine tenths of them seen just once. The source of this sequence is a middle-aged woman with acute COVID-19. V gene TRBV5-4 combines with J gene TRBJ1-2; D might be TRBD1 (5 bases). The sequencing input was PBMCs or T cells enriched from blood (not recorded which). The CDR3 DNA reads TGTGCCAGTTATGGGTACTTTGGTCAGGGTGGCGGCTACACCTTC. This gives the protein CASYGYFGQGGGYTF.